What follows are 6 T cell receptor beta chains derived from one specimen sequenced in a study of human T cells and chemical hapten exposure. Specified time point: patch test 1, 2 weeks after DPC sensitization. Treatment in this sample: therapeutic diphenylcyclopropenone sensitization with weekly scalp DPC. TCRdb fed the RACE reads into MiXCR, producing one record per CDR3 protein. Among about 380,000 distinct CDR3 sequences listed, 4% to 5.5% were seen once. The sample was whole blood, taken in connection with sensitization to the hapten diphenylcyclopropenone (DPC). The receptors shown here come from a woman aged 50 to 60 with alopecia areata. Some clones in this sample may be carry-over from other donors' samples.

This clonotype came up many times. The V call is TRBV29-1, the J call TRBJ2-1; TRBD2 agrees at 9 bases. The trim removed 2 bases at V and 6 bases at J, leaving 11 bases unmatched. The length of the CDR3 is 16 residues. Germline CDR1 and CDR2: SQVTM and ANQGSEA. In nucleotides, the CDR3 is TGCAGCGTTGAAACGGCGGGAGGGGTCAGTCGCAATGAGCAGTTCTTC. This gives the protein CSVETAGGVSRNEQFF.

This clonotype has ten or more counts. The chain has TRBV3-1 and TRBJ1-1, with a possible D match to TRBD1 (6 bases). V lost 4 bases and J lost 0, with 15 bases in between. The length of the CDR3 is 16 residues. The germline CDR1 and CDR2 sequences are LGHDT and YNNKEL (reference sequence). The CDR3 reads CASSLGPTGLNTEAFF. The CDR3, as DNA: TGTGCCAGCAGCCTAGGGCCTACAGGGCTGAACACTGAAGCTTTCTTT.

This clonotype appeared a few times. The V gene is TRBV30, the J gene TRBJ1-1; D gene unclear. V shed 8 bases and J shed 1 base, with 8 bases lying between them. The CDR3 has 11 residues. The germline CDR1 and CDR2 sequences are GTSNPN and SVGIG (reference sequence). In DNA form, the CDR3 reads TGTGCCCTTGACTGGAACACTGAAGCTTTCTTT. This codes for CALDWNTEAFF.

The sample holds many counts of this clonotype. This chain uses TRBV7-2 with TRBJ2-7; 9 nucleotides align to TRBD1. The CDR3 spans 14 residues. J gave up 4 bases and V 5 bases, and 6 bases lay outside the gene matches. The germline CDR1 and CDR2 sequences are SGHTA and FQGNSA. The CDR3 sequence: CASSPGTGRYEQYF. The CDR3 DNA is TGTGCCAGCAGCCCCGGGACAGGGCGATACGAGCAGTACTTC. The full variable domain, in which reference TRBV7-2 and TRBJ2-7 provide the parts outside the CDR3, is GAGVSQSPSNKVTEKGKDVELRCDPISGHTALYWYRQSLGQGLEFLIYFQGNSAPDKSGLPSDRFSAERTGGSVSTLTIQRTQQEDSAVYLCASSPGTGRYEQYFGPGTRLTVT.

Only a few counts were recorded for this clonotype. J is TRBJ1-1 and V is TRBV9, with unresolved D. CDR1 and CDR2 (germline): SGDLS, YYNGEE. V dropped 4 bases and J dropped 4 bases, with 20 bases sitting between them. The CDR3 sequence is 16 residues long. The CDR3 reads CASSPHGEGGITEAFF. The DNA of the CDR3 is TGTGCCAGCAGCCCTCATGGTGAGGGTGGAATCACTGAAGCTTTCTTT. The variable domain in full, with the rest retrieved from reference TRBV9 and TRBJ1-1, is DSGVTQTPKHLITATGQRVTLRCSPRSGDLSVYWYQQSLDQGLQFLIQYYNGEERAKGNILERFSAQQFPDLHSELNLSSLELGDSALYFCASSPHGEGGITEAFFGQGTRLTVV.

This clonotype was observed at least ten times. This sequence joins TRBV24-1 and TRBJ2-5; 9 bases align to TRBD2. This CDR3 comprises 17 residues. V shed 1 base and J 1 base; nucleotides not matched to a gene: 6. CDR1 and CDR2 from the germline V gene are KGHDR and SFDVKD. CDR3 protein: CATSDFEGSGGQETQYF. CDR3 DNA sequence: TGTGCCACCAGTGATTTCGAGGGTAGCGGGGGCCAAGAGACCCAGTACTTC.